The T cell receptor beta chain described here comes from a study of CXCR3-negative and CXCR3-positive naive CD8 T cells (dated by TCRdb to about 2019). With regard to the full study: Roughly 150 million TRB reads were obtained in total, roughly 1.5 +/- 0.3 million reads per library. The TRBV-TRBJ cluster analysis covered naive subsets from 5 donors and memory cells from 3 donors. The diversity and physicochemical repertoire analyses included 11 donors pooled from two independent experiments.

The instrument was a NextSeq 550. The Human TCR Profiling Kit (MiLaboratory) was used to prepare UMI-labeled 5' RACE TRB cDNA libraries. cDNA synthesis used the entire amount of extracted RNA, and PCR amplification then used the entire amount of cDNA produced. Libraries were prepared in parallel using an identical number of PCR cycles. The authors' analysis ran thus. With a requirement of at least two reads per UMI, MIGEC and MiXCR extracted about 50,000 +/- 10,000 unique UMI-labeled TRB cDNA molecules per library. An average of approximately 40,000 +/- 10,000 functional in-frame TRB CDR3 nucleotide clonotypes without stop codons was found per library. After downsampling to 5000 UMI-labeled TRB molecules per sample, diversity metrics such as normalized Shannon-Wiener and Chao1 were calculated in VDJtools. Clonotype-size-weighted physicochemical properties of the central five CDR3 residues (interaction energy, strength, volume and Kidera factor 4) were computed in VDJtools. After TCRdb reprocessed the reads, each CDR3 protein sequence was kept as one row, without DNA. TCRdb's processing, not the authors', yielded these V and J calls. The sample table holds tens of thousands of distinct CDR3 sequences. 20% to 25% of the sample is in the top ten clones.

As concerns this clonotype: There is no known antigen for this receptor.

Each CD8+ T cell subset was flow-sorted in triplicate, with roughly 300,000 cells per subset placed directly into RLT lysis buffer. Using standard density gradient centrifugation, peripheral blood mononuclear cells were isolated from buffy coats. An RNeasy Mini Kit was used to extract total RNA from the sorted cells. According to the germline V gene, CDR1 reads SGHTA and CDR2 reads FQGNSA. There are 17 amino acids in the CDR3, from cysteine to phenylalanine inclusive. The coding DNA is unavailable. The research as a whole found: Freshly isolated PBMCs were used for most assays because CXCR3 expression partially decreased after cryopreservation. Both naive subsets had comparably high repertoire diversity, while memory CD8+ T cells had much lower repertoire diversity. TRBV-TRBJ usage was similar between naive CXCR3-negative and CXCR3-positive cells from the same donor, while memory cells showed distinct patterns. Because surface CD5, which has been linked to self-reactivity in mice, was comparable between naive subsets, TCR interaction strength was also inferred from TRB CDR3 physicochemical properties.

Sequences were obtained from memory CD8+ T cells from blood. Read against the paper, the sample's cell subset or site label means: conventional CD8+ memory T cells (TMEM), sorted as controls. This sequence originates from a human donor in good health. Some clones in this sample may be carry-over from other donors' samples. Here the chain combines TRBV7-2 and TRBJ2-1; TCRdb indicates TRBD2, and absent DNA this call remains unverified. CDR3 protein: CASSPGASGSGVIEQYF.